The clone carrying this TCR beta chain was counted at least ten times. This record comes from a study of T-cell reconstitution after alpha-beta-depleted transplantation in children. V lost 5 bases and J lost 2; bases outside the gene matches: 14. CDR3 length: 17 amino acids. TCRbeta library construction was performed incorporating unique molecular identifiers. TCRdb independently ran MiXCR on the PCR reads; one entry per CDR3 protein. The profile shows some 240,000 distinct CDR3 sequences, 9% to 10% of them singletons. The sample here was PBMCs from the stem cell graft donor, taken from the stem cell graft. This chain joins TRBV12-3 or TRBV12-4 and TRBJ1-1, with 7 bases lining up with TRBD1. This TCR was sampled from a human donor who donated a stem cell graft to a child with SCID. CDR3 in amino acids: CASSRIYYRGSNTEAFF. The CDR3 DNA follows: TGTGCCAGCAGTCGAATTTATTACAGGGGAAGCAACACTGAAGCTTTCTTT.